The 13 T cell receptor beta chains presented below share a single source sample, sequenced in a study of blood T cell repertoires in COVID-19. Some clones are missing from TCRdb's copy, which holds only in-frame ones; the method was immunoSEQ multiplex PCR. The table shows tens of thousands of clones, with more than 75% occurring only once. What was sequenced was peripheral blood. Receptors were obtained from a human donor in a cohort sampled during active COVID-19.

This sequence joins TRBV18 and TRBJ2-7; D call uncertain. The CDR3 runs 13 residues. The V gene's germline CDR1 is KGHSH and CDR2 LQKENI. Trimming stripped 2 bases from V and 2 bases from J, with 7 bases between. The CDR3 sequence: CASSPSSAYEQYF. CDR3 nucleotides: TGTGCCAGCTCACCATCGTCAGCCTACGAGCAGTACTTC.

This chain joins TRBV10-3 and TRBJ2-1, with a weak D call TRBD1 (5 bases). Per germline, CDR1 ENHRY and CDR2 SYGVKD. Trimming took off 11 bases at V and 9 bases at J, with 20 bases between the two ends. The length of the CDR3 is 13 residues. Here the CDR3 DNA reads TGTGCCTCGGACATCCAATTGATGGGTGAGCAGTTCTTC. This codes for CASDIQLMGEQFF.

The rearrangement uses TRBV5-1 and TRBJ2-7; D remains unclear. The CDR3 extends over 13 amino acids. The V gene's germline CDR1 is SGHRS and CDR2 YFSETQ. V lost 1 base and J 6 bases, leaving 11 bases between the germline ends. The CDR3 sequence is CASSLSQVAEQYF. In DNA form, the CDR3 reads TGCGCCAGCAGCTTGAGCCAGGTTGCCGAGCAGTACTTC.

The rearrangement joins TRBV19 to TRBJ2-1; a possible D gene is TRBD2 (6 bases). V was pared by 7 bases and J by 7 bases, with 20 bases between. The CDR3 is made up of 15 amino acids. Germline V gives CDR1 LNHDA, CDR2 SQIVND (reference sequence). CDR3 nucleotide sequence: TGTGCCAGTACCCGCGGGAATGACAAATCGAATGAGCAGTTCTTC. Protein product: CASTRGNDKSNEQFF.

The chain has TRBV12-3 or TRBV12-4 and TRBJ1-1; D gene uncertain. CDR3 size: 11 residues. The V and J ends lost 2 bases and 11 bases respectively, with 9 bases between them. CDR3: CASSLHKEAFF. The CDR3 nucleotides read TGTGCCAGCAGTTTACATAAGGAGGCTTTCTTT.

The gene calls are TRBV6-5 and TRBJ2-7, with TRBD1 identical over 9 bases. Germline values: CDR1 MNHEY, CDR2 SVGAGI. Trimming removed 6 bases from V and 1 base from J; junction bases left unmatched: 7. The CDR3 contains 15 residues. CDR3 protein: CASSEGQGPSYEQYF. CDR3 nucleotide sequence: TGTGCCAGCAGCGAGGGACAGGGACCTTCCTACGAGCAGTACTTC.

The V call is TRBV10-3, the J call TRBJ1-4, with no clear D. Germline V gene lookup returns CDR1 ENHRY and CDR2 SYGVKD. This CDR3 has 14 residues. Trimming cost V 3 bases and J 0 bases, with 5 bases left between them. CDR3 residues: CAISETATNEKLFF. The CDR3 nucleotides read TGTGCCATCAGTGAAACTGCAACTAATGAAAAACTGTTTTTT.

The J gene is TRBJ2-7, the V gene TRBV15, with D uncertain. This CDR3 comprises 12 residues. Trimming stripped 5 bases from V and 6 bases from J, with 11 bases between. Germline V CDR1 and CDR2: LNHNV, YYDKDF (reference sequence). The CDR3 loop is CATSPRYGEQYF. The CDR3, as DNA: TGTGCCACCAGCCCCCGGTATGGCGAGCAGTACTTC.

This clone is a singleton in its sample. This chain's CDR3 is CASSLGPASYSNQPQHF. CDR3 bases: TGTGCCAGCAGCTTGGGTCCTGCGAGTTATAGCAATCAGCCCCAGCATTTT. The V gene is TRBV5-5, the J gene TRBJ1-5; no clear D gene. This CDR3 contains 17 residues. The V end was cut by 0 bases, the J end by 0 bases, with 13 bases between. The germline V gene encodes CDR1 SGHKS and CDR2 YYEKEE (reference sequence).

In its sample, this clone was seen once. The V gene is TRBV27, the J gene TRBJ2-5, with D tentatively TRBD1 (5 bases). V was clipped by 1 base and J by 5 bases, with 11 bases between them. Per the germline V gene, CDR1 is MNHEY and CDR2 is SMNVEV (reference sequence). There are 14 residues in the CDR3. DNA of the CDR3: TGTGCCAGCAGTTTATATAATGGGGCCGAGACCCAGTACTTC. Translating gives CASSLYNGAETQYF.

The table lists this clone with a count of one. V usage is TRBV5-4 and J usage is TRBJ2-1; D might be TRBD2 (5 bases). Germline V gene lookup returns CDR1 SGHNT and CDR2 YYREEE (reference sequence). Trimming took off 2 bases at V and 7 bases at J, with 13 bases between the two ends. The CDR3 extends over 14 amino acids. The CDR3 bases are TGTGCCAGCAGCTTACCAATTAGGAGGAATGAGCAGTTCTTC. This codes for CASSLPIRRNEQFF.

This rearrangement joins TRBV12-5 to TRBJ1-2; D remains ambiguous. Deletions cut 0 bases from V and 8 bases from J, with 19 bases between. This CDR3 is 16 amino acids long. From germline, CDR1 is LGHNT and CDR2 FRNRAP. This CDR3 is CASGLVPPPSRLGYTF. The CDR3 DNA reads as TGTGCTAGTGGTTTGGTCCCCCCCCCGTCGCGGTTAGGCTACACCTTC.

The rearrangement joins TRBV5-1 to TRBJ2-4, with TRBD2 matching over 12 bases. The germline V gene encodes CDR1 SGHRS and CDR2 YFSETQ. Germline trimming cut 4 bases from V and 6 bases from J; bases unmatched to any gene: 8. This CDR3 region has 16 residues. Here the CDR3 DNA reads TGCGCCAGCAGCCCGGACAAGGGACTAGCGGGAAACATTCAGTACTTC. Translated: CASSPDKGLAGNIQYF.